The 29 T cell receptor beta chains given below trace back to one sample, sequenced in a study of shared clonotypes between healthy human individuals. Libraries were prepared by immunoSEQ multiplex PCR; TCRdb keeps only in-frame clonotypes and omits some of them. Counted here are 1,100,000 or so clones, roughly 74% occurring once; the ten biggest clones make up about 0.52%. Sequencing was done on a sample of memory CD4+ T cells from PBMCs. Subset in this sample: CD45RA-negative fraction. The receptors were sampled from a man aged 18 to 30 in good health. Some clones in this sample may be carry-over from other donors' samples.

This chain uses TRBV7-2 with TRBJ2-1; the D gene is possibly TRBD1 (6 bases). The CDR3 has 15 residues. Germline CDR1 and CDR2: SGHTA and FQGNSA. V lost 5 bases, J lost 6 bases, and 17 bases lay in between. In DNA, the CDR3 is TGTGCCAGCAGCAAACAGACAGGAGGCCTCAATGAGCAGTTCTTC. Translating gives CASSKQTGGLNEQFF.

The chain joins TRBV7-9 to TRBJ1-1; 9 bases are shared with TRBD1. V lost 2 bases to trimming and J lost 1 base; unmatched junction nucleotides: 2. The CDR3 is made up of 15 amino acids. Germline CDR1 SEHNR, CDR2 FQNEAQ (reference sequence). CDR3 amino acids: CASSLTTGGNTEAFF. The CDR3, as DNA: TGTGCCAGCAGCTTAACGACAGGGGGGAACACTGAAGCTTTCTTT.

This chain connects TRBV28 to TRBJ1-1, with 7 bases lining up with TRBD1. Germline loops: CDR1 MDHEN, CDR2 SYDVKM. CDR3 size: 15 residues. The V segment lost 6 bases and the J segment 3 bases; nucleotides outside the gene matches: 10. The CDR3 nucleotides are TGTGCCAGCAGGACTAAGGGACAGATAGACACTGAAGCTTTCTTT. It translates to CASRTKGQIDTEAFF.

V gene TRBV5-1 combines with J gene TRBJ2-1; weak D call: TRBD2 (6 bases). Trimming took 5 bases from V and 7 from J, leaving 16 bases between them. Germline V gives CDR1 SGHRS, CDR2 YFSETQ. This CDR3 comprises 14 residues. CDR3 residues: CASRLSGDGNEQFF. The CDR3 DNA sequence: TGCGCCAGCAGGCTTAGCGGAGACGGGAATGAGCAGTTCTTC.

The chain couples TRBV5-1 to TRBJ2-5, with D possibly called TRBD1 or TRBD2 (6 bases each). Trimming left V 2 bases short and J 4 bases short, with 15 bases between. The CDR3 is 15 residues long. Germline V gene sequence: CDR1 SGHRS, CDR2 YFSETQ. The DNA of the CDR3 is TGCGCCAGCAGCTTTTTACCCAGGGGAGGAGAGACCCAGTACTTC. This codes for CASSFLPRGGETQYF.

J is TRBJ2-3 and V is TRBV7-9, with D unclear. The germline V gene encodes CDR1 SEHNR and CDR2 FQNEAQ (reference sequence). The CDR3 consists of 13 residues. Deletions cut 3 bases from V and 4 bases from J, with 8 bases between. DNA of the CDR3: TGTGCCAGCAGCTTCCTAGGGCCAGATACGCAGTATTTT. Its translation is CASSFLGPDTQYF.

The chain is built from TRBV7-2 and TRBJ1-2; D unclear. Germline V lookup: CDR1 SGHTA, CDR2 FQGNSA. Trimming cost V 2 bases and J 8 bases, with 12 bases left between them. The CDR3 consists of 13 residues. The CDR3 bases are TGTGCCAGCAGCTTACTGCCAAGGGAAGGCTACACCTTC. Residues: CASSLLPREGYTF. Looking up the rest from reference TRBV7-2 and TRBJ1-2 gives the full variable domain: GAGVSQSPSNKVTEKGKDVELRCDPISGHTALYWYRQSLGQGLEFLIYFQGNSAPDKSGLPSDRFSAERTGGSVSTLTIQRTQQEDSAVYLCASSLLPREGYTFGSGTRLTVV.

The V call is TRBV13, the J call TRBJ2-1; 10 nucleotides align to TRBD2. The CDR3 consists of 15 residues. Germline V gene data show CDR1 as PRHDT and CDR2 as FYEKMQ (reference sequence). Trimming cost V 5 bases and J 4 bases; bases outside gene matches: 5. The CDR3 DNA is TGTGCCAGCAGCCCGCTAGCGGGAGCATACAATGAGCAGTTCTTC. The encoded protein is CASSPLAGAYNEQFF.

This chain links TRBV11-2 with TRBJ1-3; the D gene is possibly TRBD1 (6 bases). The CDR3 has 15 amino acids. Deletions cut 1 base from V and 2 bases from J, with 9 bases between. The V gene's germline CDR1 is SGHAT and CDR2 FQNNGV. CDR3 bases: TGTGCCAGCAGCTTAGGTTACAGGGCTGGAAACACCATATATTTT. It yields the protein CASSLGYRAGNTIYF.

The V and J genes are TRBV28 and TRBJ2-7; no clear D gene. Germline CDR1 reads MDHEN; CDR2 reads SYDVKM. V was clipped by 5 bases and J by 4 bases, with 21 bases between them. This CDR3 contains 16 residues. The CDR3 region is CASSTPTRSLKYEQYF. The CDR3 DNA reads as TGTGCCAGCAGTACCCCGACACGAAGCCTCAAGTACGAGCAGTACTTC.

About this clone: A much larger clone differs from this one at a single base, so this may be a read error. The V call is TRBV9, the J call TRBJ2-3, with D unresolved. CDR1 SGDLS and CDR2 YYNGEE come from the germline V gene. The CDR3 length is 11 residues. V lost 9 bases to trimming and J lost 1 base, with 6 bases between them. CDR3 coding DNA: TGTGCCACCGGCGGCACAGATACGCAGTATTTT. Protein: CATGGTDTQYF. Based on the CDR3 plus reference TRBV9 and TRBJ2-3, the full variable domain is DSGVTQTPKHLITATGQRVTLRCSPRSGDLSVYWYQQSLDQGLQFLIQYYNGEERAKGNILERFSAQQFPDLHSELNLSSLELGDSALYFCATGGTDTQYFGPGTRLTVL.

This clone was seen a single time. The V and J genes are TRBV7-9 and TRBJ1-3; 9 bases map to TRBD1. The germline gives CDR1 SEHNR, CDR2 FQNEAQ (reference sequence). The CDR3 runs 13 residues. Trimming removed 3 bases from V and 7 bases from J; junction bases left unmatched: 1. DNA for the CDR3: TGTGCCAGCAGCTTTGGACAGGGGAACACCATATATTTT. It is translated as CASSFGQGNTIYF.

The CDR3 DNA sequence: TGCGCCAGCAGCTCGGGACTAACAAAAAGCTCCTACAATGAGCAGTTCTTC. Residues: CASSSGLTKSSYNEQFF. The chain combines TRBV4-1 with TRBJ2-1, with TRBD2 identical over 7 bases. V was pared by 5 bases and J by 0 bases, with 10 bases of the junction left unmatched. Germline CDR1 reads MGHRA; CDR2 reads YSYEKL. This CDR3 region has 17 residues.

This chain uses TRBV19 with TRBJ2-7; 9 nucleotides match TRBD1. Germline V gives CDR1 LNHDA, CDR2 SQIVND (reference sequence). Trimming took 7 bases from V and 5 from J; bases not matched to a gene: 9. The length of the CDR3 is 14 residues. This CDR3 is CASNIRDRDNEQYF. CDR3 nucleotides: TGTGCCAGTAACATCCGGGACAGGGACAACGAGCAGTACTTC.

V usage is TRBV5-1 and J usage is TRBJ2-3, with 15 bases that match TRBD2. CDR1 is SGHRS and CDR2 is YFSETQ in the germline V gene. The J segment lost 2 bases and the V segment lost 4 bases, leaving 8 bases of the junction unmatched. The CDR3 has 18 residues. DNA of the CDR3: TGCGCCAGCAGCATGGGACTAGCGGGGGGAGGGACCACAGATACGCAGTATTTT. It is translated as CASSMGLAGGGTTDTQYF.

The V and J genes are TRBV29-1 and TRBJ1-1, with a tentative D call TRBD1 (5 bases). Trimming shortened V by 5 bases and J by 4 bases, and 14 bases separated the two germline ends. Germline lookup yields CDR1 SQVTM and CDR2 ANQGSEA. The CDR3 is made up of 13 amino acids. DNA of the CDR3: TGCAGCGTTCGAGCTGGGGGTGTCACTGAAGCTTTCTTT. Amino acid sequence: CSVRAGGVTEAFF.

The genes are TRBV19 and TRBJ1-5, with D tentatively TRBD1 (5 bases). Trimming cost V 6 bases and J 3 bases, with 15 bases left between them. Germline lookup yields CDR1 LNHDA and CDR2 SQIVND (reference sequence). The CDR3 runs to 15 residues. The CDR3 DNA follows: TGTGCCAGTAGGGGCGGCAGGGTCCTCAATCAGCCCCAGCATTTT. Translating it yields CASRGGRVLNQPQHF.

J is TRBJ1-5 and V is TRBV11-2; TRBD1 is a possible D gene (6 bases). Germline assignment: CDR1 SGHAT and CDR2 FQNNGV. V was shortened by 5 bases and J by 6 bases, with 11 bases between the two germline ends. The CDR3 totals 13 residues. CDR3: CASSQGGRQPQHF. Here the CDR3 DNA reads TGTGCCAGCAGCCAAGGGGGGCGTCAGCCCCAGCATTTT. The full variable domain, in which reference TRBV11-2 and TRBJ1-5 provide the parts outside the CDR3, is EAGVAQSPRYKIIEKRQSVAFWCNPISGHATLYWYQQILGQGPKLLIQFQNNGVVDDSQLPKDRFSAERLKGVDSTLKIQPAKLEDSAVYLCASSQGGRQPQHFGDGTRLSIL.

The V and J genes are TRBV28 and TRBJ1-3, with D uncertain. The V gene's germline CDR1 is MDHEN and CDR2 SYDVKM. Trimming shortened V by 2 bases and J by 2 bases, and 10 bases separated the two germline ends. CDR3 length: 15 amino acids. CDR3 sequence: CASSLIGNAGNTIYF. CDR3 coding DNA: TGTGCCAGCAGTTTAATAGGGAATGCTGGAAACACCATATATTTT.

J is TRBJ2-7 and V is TRBV18; D is unclear. Germline V gene lookup returns CDR1 KGHSH and CDR2 LQKENI. Deletions cut 4 bases from V and 4 bases from J, with 11 bases between. There are 13 residues in the CDR3. This CDR3 is CASSHSAQYEQYF. CDR3 in DNA: TGTGCCAGCTCACATTCGGCCCAATACGAGCAGTACTTC.

In the case of this clone: The same CDR3 also results from other DNA sequences found in this sample. The chain recombines TRBV28 with TRBJ2-7; D unresolved. From germline, CDR1 is MDHEN and CDR2 SYDVKM. The V and J ends lost 8 bases and 3 bases respectively, with 8 bases between them. This CDR3 spans 11 amino acids. The CDR3 loop is CASSLDYEQYF. CDR3 in DNA: TGTGCCAGCTCGTTGGACTACGAGCAGTACTTC.

The chain combines TRBV5-4 with TRBJ1-1; the D gene is possibly TRBD1 (6 bases). The V end was cut by 2 bases, the J end by 3 bases, with 8 bases between. The CDR3 spans 13 residues. In germline, CDR1 is SGHNT, CDR2 YYREEE (reference sequence). The CDR3 region is CASSFHRDTEAFF. CDR3 coding DNA: TGTGCCAGCAGCTTTCACAGGGACACTGAAGCTTTCTTT. The complete variable domain, with remaining parts taken from reference TRBV5-4 and TRBJ1-1, reads ETGVTQSPTHLIKTRGQQVTLRCSSQSGHNTVSWYQQALGQGPQFIFQYYREEENGRGNFPPRFSGLQFPNYSSELNVNALELDDSALYLCASSFHRDTEAFFGQGTRLTVV.

This clone was detected once. The genes are TRBV16 and TRBJ2-7; D gene unclear. V was trimmed by 4 bases and J by 4 bases, leaving 14 bases between them. Germline V gives CDR1 KGHSY, CDR2 FQNENV. The CDR3 totals 14 residues. CDR3 DNA sequence: TGTGCCAGCAGCCGGTACGAGGTACAGTACGAGCAGTACTTC. Residues: CASSRYEVQYEQYF.

Notes on this clone: At the DNA level, this CDR3 is encoded by other sequences in the same sample as well. The J gene is TRBJ2-1, the V gene TRBV27; D might be TRBD2 (6 bases). V shed 6 bases and J shed 0 bases, with 12 bases lying between them. The CDR3 runs to 15 residues. Per the germline V gene, CDR1 is MNHEY and CDR2 is SMNVEV (reference sequence). The CDR3 spells CASREGRSSYNEQFF. The DNA of the CDR3 is TGTGCCAGCAGGGAGGGGCGGAGCTCCTACAATGAGCAGTTCTTC.

The rearrangement joins TRBV27 to TRBJ1-2, with D possibly being TRBD1 (5 bases). This CDR3 spans 16 amino acids. Deletions cut 0 bases from V and 4 bases from J, with 15 bases between. The germline V gene has CDR1 MNHEY and CDR2 SMNVEV (reference sequence). The CDR3 spells CASSLSPLGAFYGYTF. CDR3 sequence (DNA): TGTGCCAGCAGTTTATCCCCTCTTGGGGCCTTCTATGGCTACACCTTC.

V and J are TRBV7-8 and TRBJ1-6, with D perhaps TRBD1 (5 bases). Per germline, CDR1 SGHVS and CDR2 FQNEAQ. CDR3 size: 14 residues. V was trimmed by 5 bases and J by 3 bases, leaving 8 bases between them. The chain's CDR3 is CASSLDSYNSPLHF. As DNA, the CDR3 is TGTGCCAGCAGCCTAGACAGCTATAATTCACCCCTCCACTTT.

This sequence joins TRBV27 and TRBJ2-7; D is possibly TRBD2 (5 bases). Germline V lookup: CDR1 MNHEY, CDR2 SMNVEV (reference sequence). The CDR3 runs 16 residues. The ends were cut back, 0 bases at V and 3 bases at J, with 15 bases in the middle. This CDR3 reads CASSLSNDWELYEQYF. The CDR3 bases are TGTGCCAGCAGTTTATCGAACGATTGGGAGCTCTACGAGCAGTACTTC.

For this clone: Other DNA sequences of this sample code for an identical CDR3. This chain connects TRBV18 to TRBJ2-3, with 7 bases that match TRBD1. Germline loops: CDR1 KGHSH, CDR2 LQKENI. V was clipped by 4 bases and J by 6 bases; unmatched bases: 4. There are 13 residues in the CDR3. The DNA for the CDR3 is TGTGCCAGCTCACAGGGGGCTACGGATACGCAGTATTTT. Its translation: CASSQGATDTQYF.

Comment on this clone: A much more abundant neighbour one base away suggests this may be a read error. This CDR3 reads CASGSSGRTDTQYF. The CDR3 DNA is TGTGCCAGCGGTTCTAGCGGGAGAACAGATACGCAGTATTTT. The chain carries TRBV6-5 and TRBJ2-3; 10 bases are shared with TRBD2. CDR1 and CDR2 (germline): MNHEY, SVGAGI. The V and J ends lost 8 bases and 3 bases, in that order; junction bases with no gene match: 5. The CDR3 runs 14 residues.